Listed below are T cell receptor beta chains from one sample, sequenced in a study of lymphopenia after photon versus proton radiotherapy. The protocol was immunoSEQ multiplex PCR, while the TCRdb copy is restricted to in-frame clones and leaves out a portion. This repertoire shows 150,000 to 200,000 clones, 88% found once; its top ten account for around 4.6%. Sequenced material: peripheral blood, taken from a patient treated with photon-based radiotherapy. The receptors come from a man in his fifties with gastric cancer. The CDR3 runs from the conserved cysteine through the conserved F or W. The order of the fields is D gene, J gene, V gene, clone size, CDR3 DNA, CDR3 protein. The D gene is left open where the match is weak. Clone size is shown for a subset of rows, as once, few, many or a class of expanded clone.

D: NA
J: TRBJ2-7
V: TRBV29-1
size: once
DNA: TGCAGCGTTACCGGACGGGCGAAGGGGGTCGAGCAGTACTTC
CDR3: CSVTGRAKGVEQYF

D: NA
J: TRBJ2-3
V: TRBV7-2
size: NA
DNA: TGTGCCAGCACCTCGGGTATGGGGATAAGCACAGATACGCAGTATTTT
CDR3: CASTSGMGISTDTQYF

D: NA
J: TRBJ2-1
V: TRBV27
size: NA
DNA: TGTGCCAGCAGTTTGAGGAGTTTTAGTGAGCAGTTCTTC
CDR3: CASSLRSFSEQFF

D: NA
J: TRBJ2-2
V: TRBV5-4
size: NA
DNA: TGTGCCAGCAGCGACCCGGGACGAACGAACACCGGGGAGCTGTTTTTT
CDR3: CASSDPGRTNTGELFF

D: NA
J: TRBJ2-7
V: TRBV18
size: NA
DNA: TGTGCCAGCTCACCACGGCAGGAGTTGGACGAGCAGTACTTC
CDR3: CASSPRQELDEQYF

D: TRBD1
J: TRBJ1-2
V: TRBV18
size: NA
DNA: TGTGCCAGCTCACCCCTGGACAGGGGGCGGGAAGGCTACACCTTC
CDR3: CASSPLDRGREGYTF

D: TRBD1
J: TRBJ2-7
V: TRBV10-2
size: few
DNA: TGCGCCAGCATGAGGACAGGGGGCTACGAGCAGTACTTC
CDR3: CASMRTGGYEQYF

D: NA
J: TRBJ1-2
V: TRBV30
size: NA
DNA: TGTGCCTCGGGGGGACAAGGATACTATGGCTACACCTTC
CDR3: CASGGQGYYGYTF

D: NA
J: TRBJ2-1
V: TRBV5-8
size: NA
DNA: TGTGCCAGCAGCTCCGACAGGACCTACAATGAGCAGTTCTTC
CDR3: CASSSDRTYNEQFF

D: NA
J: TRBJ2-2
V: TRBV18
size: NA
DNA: TGTGCCAGCTCACCGGCAGTCACCCCGAACACCGGGGAGCTGTTTTTT
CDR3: CASSPAVTPNTGELFF

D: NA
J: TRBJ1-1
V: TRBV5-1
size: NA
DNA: TGCGCCAGCAGATCTCTGACAGCAGCTTTCTTT
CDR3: CASRSLTAAFF

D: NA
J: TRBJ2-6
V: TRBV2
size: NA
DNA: TGTGCCAGCAGTGCCCAGGGCACAGGCTCTGGGGCCAACGTCCTGACTTTC
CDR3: CASSAQGTGSGANVLTF

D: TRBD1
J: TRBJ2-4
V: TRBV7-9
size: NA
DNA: TGTGCCAGCAGCGACAGGGAAGAAAACATTCAGTACTTC
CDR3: CASSDREENIQYF

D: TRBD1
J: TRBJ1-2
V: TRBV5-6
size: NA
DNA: TGTGCCAGCAGCGCCCTAACAGGGGTCGGAGGCTACACCTTC
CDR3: CASSALTGVGGYTF

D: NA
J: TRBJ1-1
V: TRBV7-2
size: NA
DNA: TGTGCCAGCAGCTTAACAGGGAAATGGACTGAAGCTTTCTTT
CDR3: CASSLTGKWTEAFF

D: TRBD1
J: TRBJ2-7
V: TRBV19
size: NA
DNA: TGTGCCAGTAGTGTCGACAGGGGCGGGAACGAGCAGTACTTC
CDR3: CASSVDRGGNEQYF

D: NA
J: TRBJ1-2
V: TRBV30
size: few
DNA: TGTGCCTGGAGTGTACGTTTGGGGGCGAGCTATGGCTACACCTTC
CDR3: CAWSVRLGASYGYTF

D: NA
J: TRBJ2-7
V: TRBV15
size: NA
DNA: TGTGCCACACGACCGTACGAGCAGTACTTC
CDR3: CATRPYEQYF

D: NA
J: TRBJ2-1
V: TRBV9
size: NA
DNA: TGTGCCAGCAGCGTAGAAGGGTGGACCTCCGAGCAGTTCTTC
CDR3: CASSVEGWTSEQFF

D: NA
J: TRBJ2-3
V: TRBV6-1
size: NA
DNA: TGTGCCAGCAGTGAACCCTGGACTACACCTAGCACAGATACGCAGTATTTT
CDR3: CASSEPWTTPSTDTQYF

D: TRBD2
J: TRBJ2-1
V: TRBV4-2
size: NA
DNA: TGTGCCAGCAGCCAAGATTTGCAAGTTAGCGGGAGGGCCAATGAGCAGTTCTTC
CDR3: CASSQDLQVSGRANEQFF

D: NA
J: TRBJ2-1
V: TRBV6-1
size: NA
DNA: TGTGCCAGCCATAGGACTAGGGGGGATGAGCAGTTCTTC
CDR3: CASHRTRGDEQFF

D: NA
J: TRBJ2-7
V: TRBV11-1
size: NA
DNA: TGTGCCAGCAGCTTAGGGCAGACTTTCTACGAGCAGTACTTC
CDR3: CASSLGQTFYEQYF

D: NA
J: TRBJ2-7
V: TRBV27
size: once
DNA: TGTGCCAGCAGTTTTTCCGACAGGAACGAGCAGTACTTC
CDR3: CASSFSDRNEQYF

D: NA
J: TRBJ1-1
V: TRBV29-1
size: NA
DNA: TGCAGCGCTGGGTTCGGATCCGTCACTGAAGCTTTCTTT
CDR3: CSAGFGSVTEAFF

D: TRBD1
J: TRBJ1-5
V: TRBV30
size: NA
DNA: TGTGCCTGGAGTACGGACAGGATCCAGCCCCAGCATTTT
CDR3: CAWSTDRIQPQHF

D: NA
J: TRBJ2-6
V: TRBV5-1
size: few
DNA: TGCGCCAGCAGCTTGGTCTCAGTCTCTGGGGCCAACGTCCTGACTTTC
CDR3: CASSLVSVSGANVLTF

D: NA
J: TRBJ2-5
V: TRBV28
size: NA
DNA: TGTGCCAGCCGGACATTCCAAGAGACCCAGTACTTC
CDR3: CASRTFQETQYF

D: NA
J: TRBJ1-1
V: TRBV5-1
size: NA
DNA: TGCGCCAGCAGCTGGGGGGACACTGAAGCTTTCTTT
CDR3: CASSWGDTEAFF

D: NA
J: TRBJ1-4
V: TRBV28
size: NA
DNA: TGTGCCAGCAGTTTATCCGGGGGAAACGAAAAACTGTTTTTT
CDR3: CASSLSGGNEKLFF

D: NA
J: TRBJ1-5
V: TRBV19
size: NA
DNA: TGTGCCAGTAGTGGTGGAATCGGGAGCAATCAGCCCCAGCATTTT
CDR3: CASSGGIGSNQPQHF

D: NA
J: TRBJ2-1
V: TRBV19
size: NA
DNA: TGTGCCAGTAGTATACGCTGGACTACCACTGGGAATGAGCAGTTCTTC
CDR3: CASSIRWTTTGNEQFF

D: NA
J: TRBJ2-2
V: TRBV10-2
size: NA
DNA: TGCGCCAGCAGTGAGGTGGGAGGGGGCACCGGGGAGCTGTTTTTT
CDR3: CASSEVGGGTGELFF

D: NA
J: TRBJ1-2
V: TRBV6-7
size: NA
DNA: TGTGCCAGCAGTTACTCATGGCGGGGGGACTATGGCTACACCTTC
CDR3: CASSYSWRGDYGYTF

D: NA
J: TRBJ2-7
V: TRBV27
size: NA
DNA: TGTGCCAGCAGCTCCTACGAGCAGTACTTC
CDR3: CASSSYEQYF

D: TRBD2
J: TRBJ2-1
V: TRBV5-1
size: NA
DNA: TGCGCCAGCAGCTTACTAGCGGGAGACGGAAGTGAGCAGTTCTTC
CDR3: CASSLLAGDGSEQFF

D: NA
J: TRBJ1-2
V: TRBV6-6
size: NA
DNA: TGTGCCAGCAGCACCCTTCCCCGTTATGGCTACACCTTC
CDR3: CASSTLPRYGYTF

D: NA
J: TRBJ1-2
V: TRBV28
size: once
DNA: TGTGCCAGCAGTTATGGGACTTCTCCTTTAGCTAACTATGGCTACACCTTC
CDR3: CASSYGTSPLANYGYTF

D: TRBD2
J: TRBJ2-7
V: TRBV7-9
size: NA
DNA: TGTGCCAGCAGCTTAGACCAGCGGGGATTCAACTACGAGCAGTACTTC
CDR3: CASSLDQRGFNYEQYF

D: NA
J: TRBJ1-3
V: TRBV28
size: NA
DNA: TGTGCCAGCGGGGACTACAGGGTCGGAAACACCATATATTTT
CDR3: CASGDYRVGNTIYF

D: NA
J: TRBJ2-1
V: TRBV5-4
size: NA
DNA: TGTGCCAGCAGCTTGGCAGGGCTGAGCTCCTACAATGAGCAGTTCTTC
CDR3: CASSLAGLSSYNEQFF

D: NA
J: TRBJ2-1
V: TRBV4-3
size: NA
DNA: TGCGCCAGCAGCCAAAGAACACTCTACAATGAGCAGTTCTTC
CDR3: CASSQRTLYNEQFF

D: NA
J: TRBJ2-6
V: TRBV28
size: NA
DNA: TGTGCCAGCAGTCGAGCCCAGGCTGGGGCCAACGTCCTGACTTTC
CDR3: CASSRAQAGANVLTF

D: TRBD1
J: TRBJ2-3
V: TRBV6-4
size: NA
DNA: TGTGCCAGCAGATCACAGGGGAAAAACACAGATACGCAGTATTTT
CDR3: CASRSQGKNTDTQYF

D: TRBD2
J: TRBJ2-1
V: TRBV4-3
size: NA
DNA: TGCGCCAGCAGCCAAGATACGGCGGGAGGACCCTACAATGAGCAGTTCTTC
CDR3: CASSQDTAGGPYNEQFF

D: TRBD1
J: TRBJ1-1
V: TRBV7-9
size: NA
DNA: TGTGCCAGCAGCTTTCCTAGGACAGGTGAGAACACTGAAGCTTTCTTT
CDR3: CASSFPRTGENTEAFF

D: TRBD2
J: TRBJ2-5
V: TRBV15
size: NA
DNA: TGTGCCACCAGCAGAGATGGGCTAGCGGGGCAAGAGACCCAGTACTTC
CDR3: CATSRDGLAGQETQYF